This TCR beta chain was recorded in a study of siplizumab effects on memory and regulatory T cells. Study outcomes and limitations: In unstimulated cells, naive T cells appeared more diverse than memory T cells and seemed major alloresponse contributors. Roughly 75-97% of proliferating CD4+ or CD8+ clones lacked a naive or memory phenotype that could be assigned. Treg origin accounted for an average of roughly 64% of mappable alloreactive CD4+ clones with siplizumab and about 30% in controls.

This clone was recorded only once. The antigen remains undetermined. Naive, memory, effector memory and TEMRA subsets that were unstimulated underwent sequencing in three donor pairs. Sequencing used immunoSEQ multiplex PCR; TCRdb keeps in-frame clones, though not all of them. The sample lists 70,000 to 100,000 clones; around 97% were seen once. From germline, CDR1 is SGHVS and CDR2 FNYEAQ. V lost 4 bases and J lost 7, with 23 bases in between. The CDR3 length is 16 residues. The source material was naive CD4+ T cells sorted from blood. J is TRBJ2-7 and V is TRBV7-6; TRBD2 is a possible D gene (7 bases). The clonotype originates from a human donor in good health. The CDR3, as DNA: TGTGCCAGCAGCTCACTTCCTGGCGGGGGCCTGGGAGAGCAGTACTTC. It translates to CASSSLPGGGLGEQYF.